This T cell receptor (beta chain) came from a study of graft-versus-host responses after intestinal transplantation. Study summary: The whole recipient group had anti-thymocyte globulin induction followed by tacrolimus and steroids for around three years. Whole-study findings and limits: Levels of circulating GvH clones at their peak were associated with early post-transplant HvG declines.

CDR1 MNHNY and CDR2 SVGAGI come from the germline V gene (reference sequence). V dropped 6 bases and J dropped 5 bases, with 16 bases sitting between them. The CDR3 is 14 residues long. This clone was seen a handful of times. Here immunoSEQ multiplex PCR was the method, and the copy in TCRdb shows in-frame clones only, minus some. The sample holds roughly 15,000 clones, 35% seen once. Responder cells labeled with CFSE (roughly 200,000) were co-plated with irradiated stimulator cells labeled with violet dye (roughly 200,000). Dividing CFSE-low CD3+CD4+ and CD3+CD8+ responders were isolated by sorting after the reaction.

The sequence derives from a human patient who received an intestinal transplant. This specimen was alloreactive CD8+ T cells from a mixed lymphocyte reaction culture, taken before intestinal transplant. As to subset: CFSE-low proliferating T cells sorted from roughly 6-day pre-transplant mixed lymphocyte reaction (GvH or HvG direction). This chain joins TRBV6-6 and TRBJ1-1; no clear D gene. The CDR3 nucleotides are TGTGCCAGCAGCCTAAGCAGGACGACGACTGAAGCTTTCTTT. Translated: CASSLSRTTTEAFF.